These T cell receptor beta chains were read from a single sample in a study of a mutant IDH1 vaccine in newly diagnosed glioma. Their specific antigens are unknown. Profiled with immunoSEQ multiplex PCR; TCRdb holds only in-frame clones, not every one. The sample shows approximately 30,000 clones, 65% to 85% of them seen only once. Sequencing was performed on PBMCs, taken from a glioma patient whose treatment included an IDH1 peptide vaccine. Every receptor here comes from a woman aged 25 to 45 with glioma. Some clones in this sample may be carry-over from other donors' samples. CDR3s include the opening cysteine and the closing phenylalanine or tryptophan. The D gene is left open where the match is weak. Size values are once, few and many counts, or a class for expanded clones, and some rows have none.

clone size	V gene	D gene	J gene	CDR3 protein	CDR3 DNA
-	TRBV6-5	-	TRBJ2-2	CASSYTPGGTGELFF	TGTGCCAGCAGTTACACCCCCGGGGGCACCGGGGAGCTGTTTTTT
-	TRBV2	TRBD2	TRBJ2-3	CASSEPGGPLADTQYF	TGTGCCAGCAGTGAGCCGGGAGGGCCACTGGCAGATACGCAGTATTTT
-	TRBV2	-	TRBJ2-7	CASSEGGPAYEQYF	TGTGCCAGCAGTGAAGGTGGACCCGCCTACGAGCAGTACTTC
-	TRBV6-5	-	TRBJ1-2	CASSYRGYGYTF	TGTGCCAGCAGTTATCGGGGATATGGCTACACCTTC
-	TRBV5-4	-	TRBJ2-1	CASSLGQSREQFF	TGTGCCAGCAGCTTGGGACAGTCGCGTGAGCAGTTCTTC
-	TRBV28	TRBD1	TRBJ2-7	CASSPPGTGIYEQYF	TGTGCCAGCAGCCCCCCCGGGACAGGGATATACGAGCAGTACTTC
-	TRBV19	TRBD1	TRBJ2-2	CASSLRDRRTGELFF	TGTGCCAGTAGCCTCCGGGACAGGCGGACCGGGGAGCTGTTTTTT
-	TRBV19	TRBD1	TRBJ2-7	CASSSTGGLYEQYF	TGTGCCAGTAGTTCAACAGGGGGGCTCTACGAGCAGTACTTC
-	TRBV6-1	-	TRBJ1-1	CASSELAHTEAFF	TGTGCCAGCAGTGAATTAGCGCACACTGAAGCTTTCTTT
-	TRBV6-4	TRBD1	TRBJ2-2	CASSDRGQGGELFF	TGTGCCAGCAGTGACAGGGGGCAAGGCGGGGAGCTGTTTTTT
-	TRBV6-6	TRBD2	TRBJ2-5	CASSLAGGPRETQYF	TGTGCCAGCAGCCTAGCGGGAGGGCCTAGAGAGACCCAGTACTTC
-	TRBV11-3	-	TRBJ1-2	CASSLDHHGNANYGYTF	TGTGCCAGCAGCTTAGATCACCACGGTAACGCTAACTATGGCTACACCTTC
few	TRBV2	TRBD1	TRBJ2-7	CASSGDRGSEQYF	TGTGCCAGCAGTGGGGACAGGGGATCCGAGCAGTACTTC